This TCR beta chain derives from a study of shared clonotypes between healthy human individuals. Naive CD8 populations comprised CD45RO-negative cells positively selected for CCR7, excluding terminally differentiated effector memory CD45RA+ cells. Healthy and HIV-negative, the adult donors had no recent acute infections or vaccinations. Splitting of each subset's genomic DNA was done evenly across several immunoSEQ plates. The protocol was immunoSEQ multiplex PCR, while the TCRdb copy is restricted to in-frame clones and leaves out a portion. The sample comprises around 600,000 clones, about 98% of which are singletons, and less than 0.35% rests with the top ten. This clone was seen only once. The clonotype comes from a man younger than 45 in good health. The specimen was naive CD8+ T cells sorted from blood.

CDR3 sequence: CASSLTSVGEATDTQYF. The CDR3, as DNA: TGCGCCAGCAGCTTGACATCGGTGGGAGAGGCCACAGATACGCAGTATTTT. V gene TRBV5-1 combines with J gene TRBJ2-3, with D tentatively TRBD2 (5 bases). Germline CDR1 and CDR2: SGHRS and YFSETQ. The ends were cut back, 1 base at V and 2 bases at J, with 17 bases in the middle. The CDR3 sequence is 17 residues long.